The next 27 T cell receptor beta chains were all read from a single sample in a study of blood T cell repertoires in COVID-19. Produced via immunoSEQ multiplex PCR; TCRdb's table is partial and in-frame only. The sample includes 200,000 to 250,000 clones, about 87% seen only once; the top ten take more than 3%. Sequencing was carried out using PBMCs or T cells enriched from blood (not recorded which). These receptors all come from a woman in her 30s who had been exposed to COVID-19.

The chain couples TRBV7-2 to TRBJ2-1; 8 bases fit TRBD2. In germline, CDR1 is SGHTA, CDR2 FQGNSA. The length of the CDR3 is 15 residues. The V gene end was trimmed by 5 bases and the J gene end by 6 bases; junction bases not matched to a gene: 9. DNA of the CDR3: TGTGCCAGCAGCCCCTACGGGACTAGTGTCAATGAGCAGTTCTTC. Translated, it gives CASSPYGTSVNEQFF. The full variable domain, rest sourced from reference TRBV7-2 and TRBJ2-1, is GAGVSQSPSNKVTEKGKDVELRCDPISGHTALYWYRQSLGQGLEFLIYFQGNSAPDKSGLPSDRFSAERTGGSVSTLTIQRTQQEDSAVYLCASSPYGTSVNEQFFGPGTRLTVL.

This sequence joins TRBV28 and TRBJ2-1; no firm D call. The V end was cut by 5 bases, the J end by 0 bases, with 11 bases between. The germline gives CDR1 MDHEN, CDR2 SYDVKM. This CDR3 is 15 amino acids long. The CDR3 reads CASSLLGASYNEQFF. The CDR3 DNA follows: TGTGCCAGCAGTCTGCTCGGTGCCTCCTACAATGAGCAGTTCTTC. The complete variable domain, with remaining parts taken from reference TRBV28 and TRBJ2-1, reads DVKVTQSSRYLVKRTGEKVFLECVQDMDHENMFWYRQDPGLGLRLIYFSYDVKMKEKGDIPEGYSVSREKKERFSLILESASTNQTSMYLCASSLLGASYNEQFFGPGTRLTVL.

The rearrangement uses TRBV27 and TRBJ1-2; no clear D. Germline loops: CDR1 MNHEY, CDR2 SMNVEV (reference sequence). The CDR3 contains 13 residues. The germline V and J ends were trimmed by 6 bases and 0 bases, with 8 bases remaining between them. The CDR3 reads CASRLRANYGYTF. For the CDR3, the DNA is TGTGCCAGCAGACTCCGAGCTAACTATGGCTACACCTTC.

This sequence joins TRBV28 and TRBJ1-4, with 7 bases that match TRBD1. Trimming cost V 2 bases and J 8 bases; bases outside gene matches: 2. CDR3 length: 13 amino acids. CDR1 is MDHEN, CDR2 SYDVKM, per germline. CDR3 DNA sequence: TGTGCCAGCAGTTTACAGGGGGGAGAAAAACTGTTTTTT. Amino acids: CASSLQGGEKLFF.

The rearrangement links TRBV3-1 (or the pseudogene TRBV3-2) to TRBJ1-2; D ambiguous. The CDR3 contains 12 residues. V lost 6 bases and J lost 4, with 9 bases in between. Germline V gene sequence: CDR1 LGHDT, CDR2 YNNKEL (reference sequence). The CDR3 DNA reads as TGTGCCAGCAGTAACCCGGGCTATGGCTACACCTTC. This sequence encodes CASSNPGYGYTF.

The rearrangement links TRBV19 to TRBJ2-5; tentatively, D is TRBD1 (5 bases). V was pared by 6 bases and J by 4 bases, with 12 bases between. This CDR3 comprises 13 residues. Looked up from germline, CDR1 is LNHDA and CDR2 is SQIVND (reference sequence). In DNA, the CDR3 is TGTGCCAGTAGAGGGGAAGTAGGAGAGACCCAGTACTTC. Protein sequence: CASRGEVGETQYF.

The chain recombines TRBV9 with TRBJ2-2; 7 bases agree with TRBD2. Germline values: CDR1 SGDLS, CDR2 YYNGEE. J was trimmed by 6 bases and V by 7 bases; bases with no gene match: 21. This CDR3 has 18 amino acids. The CDR3 coding sequence is TGTGCCAGCGGTCTCCTCAGGACGGATCGGACTAGGGCCGGGGAGCTGTTTTTT. This encodes CASGLLRTDRTRAGELFF. The full variable domain, rest sourced from reference TRBV9 and TRBJ2-2, is DSGVTQTPKHLITATGQRVTLRCSPRSGDLSVYWYQQSLDQGLQFLIQYYNGEERAKGNILERFSAQQFPDLHSELNLSSLELGDSALYFCASGLLRTDRTRAGELFFGEGSRLTVL.

The chain links TRBV6-5 to TRBJ1-6; 8 nucleotides match TRBD1. The CDR3 length is 14 residues. V trimming: 6 bases; J trimming: 8 bases; junction bases outside the gene matches: 6. The germline CDR1 and CDR2 sequences are MNHEY and SVGAGI. The DNA for the CDR3 is TGTGCCAGCAGGAGGACAGGGAAAGATTCACCCCTCCACTTT. It specifies CASRRTGKDSPLHF.

The chain employs TRBV29-1 and TRBJ2-5; the match to TRBD2 covers 9 bases. Germline CDR1 and CDR2: SQVTM and ANQGSEA. V was clipped by 3 bases and J by 5 bases; unmatched bases: 1. The CDR3 is 12 amino acids. CDR3 sequence (DNA): TGCAGCGTTGAGGCGGGAGGGGAGACCCAGTACTTC. Residues: CSVEAGGETQYF. The full variable domain, in which reference TRBV29-1 and TRBJ2-5 provide the parts outside the CDR3, is SAVISQKPSRDICQRGTSLTIQCQVDSQVTMMFWYRQQPGQSLTLIATANQGSEATYESGFVIDKFPISRPNLTFSTLTVSNMSPEDSSIYLCSVEAGGETQYFGPGTRLLVL.

This clone occurred a few times. The rearrangement joins TRBV10-3 to TRBJ2-7, with a possible D match to TRBD2 (5 bases). Trimming stripped 4 bases from V and 5 bases from J, with 15 bases between. Per the germline V gene, CDR1 is ENHRY and CDR2 is SYGVKD. The CDR3 has 14 amino acids. The CDR3 spells CAISGPRAKNEQYF. DNA for the CDR3: TGTGCCATCAGTGGTCCGCGGGCTAAAAACGAGCAGTACTTC.

The chain has TRBV10-3 and TRBJ2-7; possibly TRBD2 for D (6 bases). Germline values: CDR1 ENHRY, CDR2 SYGVKD. V lost 3 bases and J 3 bases, leaving 9 bases between the germline ends. The CDR3 spans 13 residues. In DNA, the CDR3 is TGTGCCATCAGTGAAATCGGGAGCTACGAGCAGTACTTC. Protein: CAISEIGSYEQYF.

The CDR3, as DNA: TGTGCCAGCAGCCAAGGGGACTATGAGACCCAGTACTTC. Translated, it gives CASSQGDYETQYF. The chain uses TRBV3-1 (or the pseudogene TRBV3-2) and TRBJ2-5; 7 bases are shared with TRBD2. This CDR3 has 13 residues. Trimming at V came to 1 base and at J to 5 bases, leaving 1 base not matched to a gene. The germline V gene has CDR1 LGHDT and CDR2 YNNKEL (reference sequence).

The chain carries TRBV28 and TRBJ1-5; 7 bases agree with TRBD1. V trimming: 4 bases; J trimming: 4 bases; junction bases outside the gene matches: 10. Germline V gene sequence: CDR1 MDHEN, CDR2 SYDVKM. CDR3 length equals 16 residues. The CDR3 bases are TGTGCCAGCAGTTACCCCGCGGACAGGAGAAATCAGCCCCAGCATTTT. This sequence encodes CASSYPADRRNQPQHF.

V gene TRBV18 combines with J gene TRBJ1-1; D perhaps matches TRBD1 (5 bases). V gave up 0 bases and J gave up 2 bases, with 10 bases separating them. The CDR3 sequence is 15 residues long. Germline V gene data show CDR1 as KGHSH and CDR2 as LQKENI. The CDR3 reads CASSPPDGGNTEAFF. CDR3 DNA sequence: TGTGCCAGCTCACCACCCGACGGGGGTAACACTGAAGCTTTCTTT.

The chain uses TRBV5-4 and TRBJ1-6; D gene ambiguous. Germline V CDR1 and CDR2: SGHNT, YYREEE (reference sequence). Between the trimmed V and J ends, which lost 4 bases and 5 bases, there was a span of 13 bases. The CDR3 has 15 residues. The CDR3 coding sequence is TGTGCCAGCAGCGCCAGGCCATACGATAATTCACCCCTCCACTTT. It yields the protein CASSARPYDNSPLHF.

This chain connects TRBV11-2 to TRBJ2-1; D perhaps matches TRBD2 (6 bases). Trimming removed 2 bases from V and 1 base from J, with 12 bases in between. The CDR3 length is 16 residues. Germline assignment: CDR1 SGHAT and CDR2 FQNNGV. The CDR3 nucleotides read TGTGCCAGCAGCTTAAGTCTTGCGGGGTCCTACAATGAGCAGTTCTTC. It encodes CASSLSLAGSYNEQFF. The variable domain in full, with the rest retrieved from reference TRBV11-2 and TRBJ2-1, is EAGVAQSPRYKIIEKRQSVAFWCNPISGHATLYWYQQILGQGPKLLIQFQNNGVVDDSQLPKDRFSAERLKGVDSTLKIQPAKLEDSAVYLCASSLSLAGSYNEQFFGPGTRLTVL.

This clone has a handful of counts. The chain combines TRBV11-2 with TRBJ1-1; perhaps TRBD1 as D (5 bases). Germline values: CDR1 SGHAT, CDR2 FQNNGV. Trimming removed 3 bases at V and 7 bases at J, with 9 bases between. CDR3 length: 12 amino acids. The CDR3 coding sequence is TGTGCCAGCAGCTTGGGGGGTTATGAAGCTTTCTTT. Encoded protein: CASSLGGYEAFF.

The chain has TRBV7-9 and TRBJ2-1; possible D gene TRBD1, 5 bases. This CDR3 comprises 15 residues. Trimming pared 3 bases from V and 1 base from J, leaving 10 bases between. Germline assignment: CDR1 SEHNR and CDR2 FQNEAQ (reference sequence). CDR3 nucleotides: TGTGCCAGCAGCTTCTCCAGGGTTTCCTACAATGAGCAGTTCTTC. Its translation: CASSFSRVSYNEQFF.

The genes are TRBV7-8 and TRBJ2-7, with D unresolved. Germline V CDR1 and CDR2: SGHVS, FQNEAQ. V was cut by 1 base and J by 5 bases, with 15 bases left in between. This CDR3 is 15 amino acids long. Written as DNA, the CDR3 is TGTGCCAGCAGCTTAGATGGCAGTTTCCCCGACGAGCAGTACTTC. Amino acid sequence: CASSLDGSFPDEQYF.

The V gene is TRBV18, the J gene TRBJ1-4; no reliable D call. The CDR3 is 14 amino acids. CDR1 is KGHSH, CDR2 LQKENI, per germline. V lost 3 bases and J lost 6, with 11 bases in between. The CDR3 DNA reads as TGTGCCAGCTCACCCCTCCCCCGGGATGAAAAACTGTTTTTT. Amino acids: CASSPLPRDEKLFF. Complete variable domain (other parts from reference TRBV18 and TRBJ1-4): NAGVMQNPRHLVRRRGQEARLRCSPMKGHSHVYWYRQLPEEGLKFMVYLQKENIIDESGMPKERFSAEFPKEGPSILRIQQVVRGDSAAYFCASSPLPRDEKLFFGSGTQLSVL.

The V call is TRBV2, the J call TRBJ2-5, with 10 bases identical to TRBD1. The CDR3 has 14 residues. Germline loops: CDR1 SNHLY, CDR2 FYNNEI. After removal of 4 bases from V and 2 bases from J, the junction contained 1 base not matched to a gene. The CDR3 sequence: CASSGTGGQETQYF. The CDR3 DNA is TGTGCCAGCAGTGGGACAGGGGGTCAAGAGACCCAGTACTTC.

V gene TRBV4-1 combines with J gene TRBJ2-2; 11 bases line up with TRBD2. The germline CDR1 and CDR2 sequences are MGHRA and YSYEKL. V dropped 1 base and J dropped 6; count of bases not matched to a gene: 4. This CDR3 spans 16 amino acids. The CDR3 spells CASSQVQGLAAGELFF. DNA of the CDR3: TGCGCCAGCAGCCAAGTGCAGGGACTAGCGGCCGGGGAGCTGTTTTTT.

This rearrangement joins TRBV5-6 to TRBJ2-4, with 12 bases aligning to TRBD1. This CDR3 has 15 amino acids. Trimming at V came to 3 bases and at J to 6 bases, leaving 4 bases not matched to a gene. Germline CDR1 and CDR2: SGHDT and YYEEEE. CDR3 residues: CASSSGQGARNIQYF. In DNA, the CDR3 is TGTGCCAGCAGCTCGGGACAGGGGGCCCGAAACATTCAGTACTTC.

This chain uses TRBV19 with TRBJ1-2; TRBD1 matches at 7 bases. This CDR3 has 15 amino acids. Per germline, CDR1 LNHDA and CDR2 SQIVND (reference sequence). J lost 3 bases, V lost 5 bases, and 9 bases had no gene match. The CDR3 spells CASSQEGAAHYGYTF. In DNA form, the CDR3 reads TGTGCCAGTAGTCAGGAGGGGGCGGCTCACTATGGCTACACCTTC.

The chain carries TRBV7-6 and TRBJ1-5, with D possibly being TRBD1 (6 bases). The ends were cut back, 6 bases at V and 5 bases at J, with 11 bases in the middle. Germline V gene lookup returns CDR1 SGHVS and CDR2 FNYEAQ. The CDR3 sequence is 13 residues long. The CDR3 reads CASRLSGDQPQHF. The CDR3 nucleotides are TGTGCCAGCAGACTCTCAGGGGATCAGCCCCAGCATTTT.

J is TRBJ2-3 and V is TRBV9; 7 bases fit TRBD1. Germline trimming cut 3 bases from V and 2 bases from J; bases unmatched to any gene: 9. The CDR3 sequence is 16 residues long. The germline V gene encodes CDR1 SGDLS and CDR2 YYNGEE. The CDR3 coding sequence is TGTGCCAGCAGCGACCGGACGGGACAGCCCACAGATACGCAGTATTTT. Translation: CASSDRTGQPTDTQYF.

V gene TRBV10-3 combines with J gene TRBJ1-1, with 9 bases lining up with TRBD1. There are 14 residues in the CDR3. Germline assignment: CDR1 ENHRY and CDR2 SYGVKD. V was clipped by 2 bases and J by 6 bases; unmatched bases: 4. CDR3 bases: TGTGCCATCAGTGAGGGACAGGGGTCCTCTGAAGCTTTCTTT. Translation gives CAISEGQGSSEAFF.